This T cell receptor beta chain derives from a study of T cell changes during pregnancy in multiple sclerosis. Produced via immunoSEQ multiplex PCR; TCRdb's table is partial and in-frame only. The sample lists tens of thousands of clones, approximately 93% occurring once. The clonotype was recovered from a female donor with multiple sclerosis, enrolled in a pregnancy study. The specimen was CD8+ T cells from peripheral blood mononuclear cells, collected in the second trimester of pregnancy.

The CDR3 DNA reads TGTGCCAGCAGTTCGGGGACAGCTAACTATGGCTACACCTTC. This gives the protein CASSSGTANYGYTF. The V gene is TRBV27, the J gene TRBJ1-2; 7 bases are shared with TRBD1. Trimming at V came to 4 bases and at J to 0 bases, leaving 2 bases not matched to a gene. Germline CDR1 and CDR2: MNHEY and SMNVEV (reference sequence). The CDR3 is 14 residues long.